This TCR beta chain emerged from a study of regulatory T cells in long-lasting Graves disease. This CDR3 contains 16 residues. CDR1 and CDR2 from the germline V gene are GTSNPN and SVGIG (reference sequence). Time point given: newly diagnosed GD, antithyroid drugs for less than 3 months. The authors made the TCR library using RNA they extracted from PBMCs. Libraries of TCR beta came from iRepertoire HTBI primers plus Arm-PCR of CDR3 regions. Using its own MiXCR run on the multiplex PCR reads, TCRdb lists one record per CDR3 protein. The sample lists 400,000 to 500,000 distinct CDR3 sequences, about 15% seen once, with around 10% in the top ten. To note about this clonotype: The germline gene is not matched at one end of the junction; a read error may be the cause.

In addition, the sample was reused for a study of T cells in Graves' hyperthyroidism and ophthalmopathy.

This clonotype was obtained from a woman under 40 with Graves disease. The genes are TRBV30 and TRBJ2-1; 9 positions agree with TRBD1. The sequenced sample was peripheral blood mononuclear cells (PBMCs), obtained at new diagnosis, from a patient treated with antithyroid drugs. The CDR3 protein is CAWRRPRDRDNNERFF. CDR3 nucleotides: TGTGCCTGGAGGAGACCCCGGGACAGGGACAACAATGAGCGGTTCTTC.